This T cell receptor (beta chain) was observed in a study of patients and donors after allogeneic stem cell transplantation. TCRdb reprocessed the RT-PCR reads via MiXCR and lists one record per CDR3 protein. The sample has 40,000 to 45,000 distinct CDR3 sequences; 25% to 35% are singletons. Trimming stripped 7 bases from V and 7 bases from J, with 14 bases between. There are 13 residues in the CDR3. Germline CDR1 and CDR2: LGHNT and FRNRAP. The clonotype was recovered from a human donor who was either an allogeneic HSCT recipient or a stem cell or donor lymphocyte infusion donor (not recorded which). It is not recorded whose cells these are; they may come from a transplant donor. The chain carries TRBV12-5 and TRBJ1-5; TRBD1 is a possible D gene (5 bases). The sample comprised blood, either unsorted or a sorted T cell fraction (not recorded which). The CDR3 DNA follows: TGTGCTAGTGCAGTCGGGGGTTACCAGCCCCAGCATTTT. Protein product: CASAVGGYQPQHF.